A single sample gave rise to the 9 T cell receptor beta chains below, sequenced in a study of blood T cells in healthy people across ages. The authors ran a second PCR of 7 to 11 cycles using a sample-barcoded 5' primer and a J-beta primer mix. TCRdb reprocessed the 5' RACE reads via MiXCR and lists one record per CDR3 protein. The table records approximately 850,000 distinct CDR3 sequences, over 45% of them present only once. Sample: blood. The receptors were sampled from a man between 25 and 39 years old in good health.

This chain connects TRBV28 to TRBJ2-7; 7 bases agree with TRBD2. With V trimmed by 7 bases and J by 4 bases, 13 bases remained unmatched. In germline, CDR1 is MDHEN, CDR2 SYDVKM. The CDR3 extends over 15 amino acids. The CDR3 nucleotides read TGTGCCAGCAATTCGGGGGGTGTCTACCCTTACGAGCAGTACTTC. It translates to CASNSGGVYPYEQYF.

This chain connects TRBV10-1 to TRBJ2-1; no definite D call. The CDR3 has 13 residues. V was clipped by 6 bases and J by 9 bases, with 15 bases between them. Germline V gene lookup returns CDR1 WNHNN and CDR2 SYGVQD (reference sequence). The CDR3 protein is CASSAEMVSEQFF. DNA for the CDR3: TGCGCCAGCAGCGCGGAGATGGTCTCTGAGCAGTTCTTC.

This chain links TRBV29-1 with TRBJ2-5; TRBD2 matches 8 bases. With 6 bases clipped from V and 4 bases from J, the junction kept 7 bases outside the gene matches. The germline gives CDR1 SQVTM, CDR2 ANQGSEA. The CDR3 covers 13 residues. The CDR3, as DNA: TGCAGCGTCGGGGGGGTGGGCGTAGAGACCCAGTACTTC. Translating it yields CSVGGVGVETQYF.

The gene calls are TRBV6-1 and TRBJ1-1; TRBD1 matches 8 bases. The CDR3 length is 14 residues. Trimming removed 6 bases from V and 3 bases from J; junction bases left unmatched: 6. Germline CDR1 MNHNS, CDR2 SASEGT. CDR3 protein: CASSPGGVDTEAFF. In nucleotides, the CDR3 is TGTGCCAGCAGCCCAGGGGGCGTGGACACTGAAGCTTTCTTT.

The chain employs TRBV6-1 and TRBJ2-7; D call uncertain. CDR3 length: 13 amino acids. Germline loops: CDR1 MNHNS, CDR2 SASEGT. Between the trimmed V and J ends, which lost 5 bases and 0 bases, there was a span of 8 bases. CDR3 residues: CASSTVLSYEQYF. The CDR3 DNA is TGTGCCAGCAGTACAGTGCTCTCCTACGAGCAGTACTTC.

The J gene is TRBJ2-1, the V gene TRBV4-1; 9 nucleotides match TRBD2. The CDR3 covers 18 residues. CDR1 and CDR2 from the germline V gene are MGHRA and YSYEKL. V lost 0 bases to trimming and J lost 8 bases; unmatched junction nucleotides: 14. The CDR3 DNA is TGCGCCAGCAGCCAAGATGCACTAGCGGGTAGGGAGGGGGATGAGCAGTTCTTC. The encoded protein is CASSQDALAGREGDEQFF.

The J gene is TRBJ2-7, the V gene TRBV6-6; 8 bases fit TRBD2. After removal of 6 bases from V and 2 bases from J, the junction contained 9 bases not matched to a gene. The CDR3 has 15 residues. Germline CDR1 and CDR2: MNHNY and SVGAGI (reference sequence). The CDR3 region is CASRTIAGPPYEQYF. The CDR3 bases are TGTGCCAGCAGGACAATAGCGGGACCCCCCTACGAGCAGTACTTC.

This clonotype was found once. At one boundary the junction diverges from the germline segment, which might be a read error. The CDR3 sequence is CSARGAQGRFYGHTF. The CDR3 bases are TGCAGTGCTAGGGGTGCACAGGGGCGATTCTATGGCCACACCTTC. The chain carries TRBV20-1 and TRBJ1-2; 7 bases agree with TRBD1. CDR3 length: 15 amino acids. Germline-derived CDR1 and CDR2 are DFQATT and SNEGSKA (reference sequence).

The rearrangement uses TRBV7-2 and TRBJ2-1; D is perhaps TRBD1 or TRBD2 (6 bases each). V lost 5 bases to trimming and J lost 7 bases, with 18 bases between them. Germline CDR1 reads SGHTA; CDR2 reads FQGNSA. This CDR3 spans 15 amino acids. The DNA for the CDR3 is TGTGCCAGCAGCCTCCCGGGGGCCCGCGGGAATGAGCAGTTCTTC. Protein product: CASSLPGARGNEQFF.